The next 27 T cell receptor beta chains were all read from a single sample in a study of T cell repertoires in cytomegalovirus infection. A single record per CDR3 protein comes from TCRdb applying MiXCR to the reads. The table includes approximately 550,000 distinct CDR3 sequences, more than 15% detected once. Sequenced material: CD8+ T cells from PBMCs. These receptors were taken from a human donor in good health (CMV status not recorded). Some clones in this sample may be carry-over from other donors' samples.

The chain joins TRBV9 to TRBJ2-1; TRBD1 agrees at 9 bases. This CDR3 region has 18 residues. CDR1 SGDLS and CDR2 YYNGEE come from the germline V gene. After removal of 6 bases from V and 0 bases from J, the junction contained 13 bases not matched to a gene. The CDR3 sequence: CASTPGTGRGSSYNEQFF. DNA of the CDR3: TGTGCCAGCACCCCCGGGACAGGGAGAGGAAGCTCCTACAATGAGCAGTTCTTC.

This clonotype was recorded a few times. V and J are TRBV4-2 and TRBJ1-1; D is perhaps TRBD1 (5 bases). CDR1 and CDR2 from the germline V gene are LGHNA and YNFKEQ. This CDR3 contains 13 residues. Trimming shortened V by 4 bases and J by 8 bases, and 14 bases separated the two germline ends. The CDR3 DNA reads TGTGCCAGCAGCCTATTCACGACAGAGGAAGCTTTCTTT. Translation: CASSLFTTEEAFF.

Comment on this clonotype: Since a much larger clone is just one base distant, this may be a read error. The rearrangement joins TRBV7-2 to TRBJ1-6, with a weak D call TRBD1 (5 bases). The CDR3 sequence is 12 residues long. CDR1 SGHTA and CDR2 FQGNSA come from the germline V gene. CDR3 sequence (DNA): TGTGTCAGTGCGGGGCAAGGATCACCCCTCCACTTT. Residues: CVSAGQGSPLHF.

CDR3 sequence (DNA): TGTGCCATCAGTGAGCCTCCTTATACGCAGTATTTT. As protein: CAISEPPYTQYF. This chain links TRBV10-3 with TRBJ2-3, with unresolved D. This CDR3 spans 12 amino acids. Trimming cost V 2 bases and J 7 bases, with 7 bases left between them. Germline V CDR1 and CDR2: ENHRY, SYGVKD.

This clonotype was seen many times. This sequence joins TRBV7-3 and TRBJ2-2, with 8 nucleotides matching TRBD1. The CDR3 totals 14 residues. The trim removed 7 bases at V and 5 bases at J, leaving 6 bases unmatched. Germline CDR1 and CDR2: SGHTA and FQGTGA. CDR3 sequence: CASTRDRSTGELFF. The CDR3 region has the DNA TGTGCCAGCACCAGGGACAGGAGTACCGGGGAGCTGTTTTTT.

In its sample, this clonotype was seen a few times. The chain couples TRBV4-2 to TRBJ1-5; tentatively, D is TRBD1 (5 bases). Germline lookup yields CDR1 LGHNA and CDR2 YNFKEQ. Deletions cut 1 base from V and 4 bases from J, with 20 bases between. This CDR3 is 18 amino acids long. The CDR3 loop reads CASSQVGRATLLNQPQHF. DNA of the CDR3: TGTGCCAGCAGCCAAGTGGGACGGGCCACGTTACTAAATCAGCCCCAGCATTTT.

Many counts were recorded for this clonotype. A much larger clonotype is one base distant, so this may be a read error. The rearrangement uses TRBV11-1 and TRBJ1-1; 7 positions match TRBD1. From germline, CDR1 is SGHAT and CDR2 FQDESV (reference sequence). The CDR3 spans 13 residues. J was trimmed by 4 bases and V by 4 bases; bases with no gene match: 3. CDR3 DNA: TGTGCCAGCAGCTGGGGACAGACCACTGAAGCTTTCTTT. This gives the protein CASSWGQTTEAFF.

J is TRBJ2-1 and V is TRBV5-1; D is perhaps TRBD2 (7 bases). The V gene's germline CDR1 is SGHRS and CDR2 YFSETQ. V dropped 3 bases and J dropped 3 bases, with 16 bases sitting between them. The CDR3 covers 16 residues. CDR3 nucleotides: TGCGCCAGCAGCTGGAGGGGGGGATCGAACTACAATGAGCAGTTCTTC. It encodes CASSWRGGSNYNEQFF.

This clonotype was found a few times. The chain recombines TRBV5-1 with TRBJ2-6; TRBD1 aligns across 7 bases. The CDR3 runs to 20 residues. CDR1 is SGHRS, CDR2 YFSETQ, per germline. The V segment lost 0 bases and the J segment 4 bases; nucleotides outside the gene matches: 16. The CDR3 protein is CASSLDVKGGTLGGANVLTF. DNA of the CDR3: TGCGCCAGCAGCTTGGATGTAAAAGGGGGCACCTTGGGGGGGGCCAACGTCCTGACTTTC.

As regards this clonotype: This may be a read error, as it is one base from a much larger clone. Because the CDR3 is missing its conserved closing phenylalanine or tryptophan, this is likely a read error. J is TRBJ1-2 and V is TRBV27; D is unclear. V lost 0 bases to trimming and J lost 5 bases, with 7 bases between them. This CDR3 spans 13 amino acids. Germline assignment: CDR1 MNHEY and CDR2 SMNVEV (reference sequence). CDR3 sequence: CASSLSPYYGYTL. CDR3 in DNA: TGTGCCAGCAGTTTATCCCCCTATTATGGCTACACCTTA.

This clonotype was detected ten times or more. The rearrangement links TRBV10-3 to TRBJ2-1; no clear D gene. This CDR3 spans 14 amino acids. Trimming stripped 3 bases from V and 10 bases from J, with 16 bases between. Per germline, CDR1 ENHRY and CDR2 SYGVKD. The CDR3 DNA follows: TGTGCCATCAGTGAATACAGCCTAAACGGGGAGCAGTTCTTC. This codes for CAISEYSLNGEQFF.

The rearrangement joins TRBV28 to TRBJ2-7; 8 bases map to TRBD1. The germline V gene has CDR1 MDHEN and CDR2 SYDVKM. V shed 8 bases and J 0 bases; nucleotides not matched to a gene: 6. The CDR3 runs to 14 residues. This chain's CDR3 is CASRRTGRSYEQYF. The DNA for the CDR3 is TGTGCCAGCCGGAGGACAGGGCGCTCCTACGAGCAGTACTTC. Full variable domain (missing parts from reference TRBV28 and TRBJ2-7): DVKVTQSSRYLVKRTGEKVFLECVQDMDHENMFWYRQDPGLGLRLIYFSYDVKMKEKGDIPEGYSVSREKKERFSLILESASTNQTSMYLCASRRTGRSYEQYFGPGTRLTVT.

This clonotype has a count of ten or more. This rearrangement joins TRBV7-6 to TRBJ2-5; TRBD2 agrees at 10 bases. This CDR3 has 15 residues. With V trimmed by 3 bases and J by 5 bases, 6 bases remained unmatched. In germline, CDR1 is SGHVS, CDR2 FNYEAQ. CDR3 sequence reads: CASSFSGGQSETQYF. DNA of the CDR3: TGTGCCAGCAGCTTTAGCGGGGGGCAGAGCGAGACCCAGTACTTC.

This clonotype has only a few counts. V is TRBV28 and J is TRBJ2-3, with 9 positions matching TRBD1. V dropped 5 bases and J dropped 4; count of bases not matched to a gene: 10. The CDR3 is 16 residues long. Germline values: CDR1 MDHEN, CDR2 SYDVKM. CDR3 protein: CASSLITGGSADTQYF. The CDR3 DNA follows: TGTGCCAGCAGTCTAATTACAGGGGGCTCCGCAGATACGCAGTATTTT. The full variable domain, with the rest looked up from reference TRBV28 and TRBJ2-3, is DVKVTQSSRYLVKRTGEKVFLECVQDMDHENMFWYRQDPGLGLRLIYFSYDVKMKEKGDIPEGYSVSREKKERFSLILESASTNQTSMYLCASSLITGGSADTQYFGPGTRLTVL.

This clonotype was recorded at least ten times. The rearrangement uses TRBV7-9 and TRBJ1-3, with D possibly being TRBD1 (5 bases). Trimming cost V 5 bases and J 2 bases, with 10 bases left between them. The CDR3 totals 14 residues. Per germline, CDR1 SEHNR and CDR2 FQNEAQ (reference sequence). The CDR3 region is CASSDGTTGNTIYF. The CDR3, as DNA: TGTGCCAGCAGCGATGGGACCACTGGAAACACCATATATTTT.

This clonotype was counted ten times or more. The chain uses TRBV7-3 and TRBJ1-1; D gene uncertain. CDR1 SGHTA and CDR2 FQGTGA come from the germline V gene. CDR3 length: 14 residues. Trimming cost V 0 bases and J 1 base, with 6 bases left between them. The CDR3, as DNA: TGTGCCAGCAGCTTAACGGCAGGGAACACTGAAGCTTTCTTT. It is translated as CASSLTAGNTEAFF. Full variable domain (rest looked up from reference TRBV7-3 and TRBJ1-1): GAGVSQTPSNKVTEKGKYVELRCDPISGHTALYWYRQSLGQGPEFLIYFQGTGAADDSGLPNDRFFAVRPEGSVSTLKIQRTERGDSAVYLCASSLTAGNTEAFFGQGTRLTVV.

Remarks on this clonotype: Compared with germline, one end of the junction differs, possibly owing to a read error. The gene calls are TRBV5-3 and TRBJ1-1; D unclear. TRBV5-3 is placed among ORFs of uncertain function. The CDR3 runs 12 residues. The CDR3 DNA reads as TGTGCCAGCAGCTTCAGCAGCGCTGAAGCTTTCTTT. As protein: CASSFSSAEAFF.

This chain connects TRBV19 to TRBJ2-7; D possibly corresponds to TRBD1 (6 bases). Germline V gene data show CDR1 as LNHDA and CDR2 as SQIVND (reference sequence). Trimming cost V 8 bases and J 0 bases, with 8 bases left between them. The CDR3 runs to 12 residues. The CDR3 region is CASRDTSYEQYF. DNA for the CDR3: TGTGCCAGTCGGGACACCTCCTACGAGCAGTACTTC. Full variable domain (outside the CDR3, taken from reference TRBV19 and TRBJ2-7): DGGITQSPKYLFRKEGQNVTLSCEQNLNHDAMYWYRQDPGQGLRLIYYSQIVNDFQKGDIAEGYSVSREKKESFPLTVTSAQKNPTAFYLCASRDTSYEQYFGPGTRLTVT.

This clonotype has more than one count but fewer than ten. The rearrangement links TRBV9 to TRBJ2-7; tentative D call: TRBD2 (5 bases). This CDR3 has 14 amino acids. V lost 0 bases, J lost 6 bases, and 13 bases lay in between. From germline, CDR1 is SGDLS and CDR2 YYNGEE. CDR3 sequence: CASSVGEGRIEQYF. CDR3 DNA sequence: TGTGCCAGCAGCGTAGGAGAGGGCCGGATCGAGCAGTACTTC.

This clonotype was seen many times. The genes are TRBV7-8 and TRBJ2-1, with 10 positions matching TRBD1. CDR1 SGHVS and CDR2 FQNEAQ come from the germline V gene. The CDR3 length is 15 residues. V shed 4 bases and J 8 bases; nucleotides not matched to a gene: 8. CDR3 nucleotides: TGTGCCAGCAGCTCTTGGACAGGGGGGGTGGATGAGCAGTTCTTC. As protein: CASSSWTGGVDEQFF.

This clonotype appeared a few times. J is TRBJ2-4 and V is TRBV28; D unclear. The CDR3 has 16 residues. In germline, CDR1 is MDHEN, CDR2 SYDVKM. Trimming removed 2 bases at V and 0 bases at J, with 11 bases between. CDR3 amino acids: CASSLVGRLAKNIQYF. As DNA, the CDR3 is TGTGCCAGCAGTTTAGTGGGTAGACTAGCCAAAAACATTCAGTACTTC.

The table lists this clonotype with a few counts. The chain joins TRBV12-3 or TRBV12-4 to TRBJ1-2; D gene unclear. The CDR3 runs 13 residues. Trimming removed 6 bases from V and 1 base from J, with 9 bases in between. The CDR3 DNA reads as TGTGCCAGCAGGGAGCAGCGTAACTATGGCTACACCTTC. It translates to CASREQRNYGYTF.

CDR3 bases: TGCGCCAGCAAAGAAAACACAGATACGCAGTATTTT. It translates to CASKENTDTQYF. The genes are TRBV5-1 and TRBJ2-3; D uncertain. The CDR3 consists of 12 residues. V was shortened by 6 bases and J by 2 bases, with 7 bases between the two germline ends. Germline assignment: CDR1 SGHRS and CDR2 YFSETQ.

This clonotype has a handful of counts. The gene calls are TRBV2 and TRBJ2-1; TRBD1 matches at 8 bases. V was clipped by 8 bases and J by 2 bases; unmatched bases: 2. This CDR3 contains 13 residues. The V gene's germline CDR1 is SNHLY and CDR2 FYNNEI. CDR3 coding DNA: TGTGCCAGCGGGACAGGCACCTACAATGAGCAGTTCTTC. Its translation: CASGTGTYNEQFF.

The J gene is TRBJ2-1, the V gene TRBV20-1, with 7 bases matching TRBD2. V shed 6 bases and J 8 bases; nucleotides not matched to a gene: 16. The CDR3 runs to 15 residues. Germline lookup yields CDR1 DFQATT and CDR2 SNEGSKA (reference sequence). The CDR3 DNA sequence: TGCAGTGCCACTTCGCCGCGGGAGCGTGGAGATGAGCAGTTCTTC. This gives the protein CSATSPRERGDEQFF.

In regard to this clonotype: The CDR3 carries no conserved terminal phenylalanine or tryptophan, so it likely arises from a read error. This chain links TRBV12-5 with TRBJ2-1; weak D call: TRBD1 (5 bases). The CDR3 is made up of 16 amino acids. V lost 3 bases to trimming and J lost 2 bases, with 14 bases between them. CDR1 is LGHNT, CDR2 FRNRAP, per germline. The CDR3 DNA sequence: TGTGCTAGTGGTTTTACAGGTACCAAGACCTACAATGAGCAGTTCTTA. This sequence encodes CASGFTGTKTYNEQFL.

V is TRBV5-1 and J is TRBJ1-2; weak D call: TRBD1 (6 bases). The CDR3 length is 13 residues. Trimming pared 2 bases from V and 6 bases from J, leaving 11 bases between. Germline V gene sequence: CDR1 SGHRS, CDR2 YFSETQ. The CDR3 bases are TGCGCCAGCAGCTTAGCAGGGGACGATGGCTACACCTTC. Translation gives CASSLAGDDGYTF.